This T cell receptor (beta chain) was found in a study of OX40 agonist ivuxolimab in advanced cancers. Study-level results: Clonal expansion was seen in CD4+ and CD8+ blood T cells by week 6 at 0.1 to 3.0 mg/kg.

The method was immunoSEQ multiplex PCR; TCRdb's version includes in-frame clones alone and lacks a portion of them. In the table there are about 47,000 clones, roughly 84% of which are singletons. A word on this clone: Its matching antigen is unknown.

Excluded were patients having autoimmune disease history or systemic immunosuppression. Blood sampling was done at baseline, cycle 4 day 1, and cycle 7 day 1. V gave up 5 bases and J gave up 4 bases, with 10 bases separating them. Germline V CDR1 and CDR2: SEHNR, FQNEAQ (reference sequence). This CDR3 is 13 amino acids long. Sequencing was performed on CD4+ or CD8+ T cells sorted from blood, taken in a trial of the OX40 agonist ivuxolimab. The sequence was obtained from an adult with an advanced solid tumor such as melanoma, head and neck, liver or kidney cancer. The genes are TRBV7-9 and TRBJ2-3; unclear D gene. CDR3 in DNA: TGTGCCAGCAGCGTCGGTGGGGCAGATACGCAGTATTTT. As protein: CASSVGGADTQYF.